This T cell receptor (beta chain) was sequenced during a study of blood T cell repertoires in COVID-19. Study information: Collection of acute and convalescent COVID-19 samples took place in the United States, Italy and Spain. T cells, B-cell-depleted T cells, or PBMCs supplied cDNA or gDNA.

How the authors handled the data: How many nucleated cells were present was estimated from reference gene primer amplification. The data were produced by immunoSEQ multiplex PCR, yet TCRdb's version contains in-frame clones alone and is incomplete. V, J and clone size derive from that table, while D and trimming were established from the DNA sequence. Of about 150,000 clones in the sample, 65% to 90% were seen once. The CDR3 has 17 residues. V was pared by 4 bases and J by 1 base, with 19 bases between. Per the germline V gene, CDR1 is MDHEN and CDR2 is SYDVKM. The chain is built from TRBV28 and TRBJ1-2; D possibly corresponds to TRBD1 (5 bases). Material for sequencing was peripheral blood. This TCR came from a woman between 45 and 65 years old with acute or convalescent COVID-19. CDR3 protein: CASSWAGRGEGNYGYTF. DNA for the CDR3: TGTGCCAGCAGTTGGGCGGGACGGGGTGAGGGTAACTATGGCTACACCTTC.